What follows describes a single T cell receptor beta chain. The antigen is unknown. Researchers amplified the TCR beta CDR3 regions from RNA transcripts. During a first-round RT-PCR of the TCR CDR3, the HTBI primer set was used. TCRdb recomputed calls from the multiplex PCR reads with MiXCR, one row per CDR3 protein. Among around 690,000 distinct CDR3 sequences listed, roughly a sixth were seen once. Germline CDR1 KGHSH, CDR2 LQKENI. The length of the CDR3 is 14 residues. V trimming: 3 bases; J trimming: 2 bases; junction bases outside the gene matches: 4. This specimen comes from a study of T cells in Graves' hyperthyroidism and ophthalmopathy. General observations from the study: Stable hyperthyroidism was told apart from ophthalmopathy by a model built on 13 V-J features.

The study defined stable Graves' hyperthyroidism as no ophthalmopathy progression within 18 months. Sequences were obtained from blood. This receptor was identified in a man in his fifties with Graves' hyperthyroidism. The rearrangement links TRBV18 to TRBJ2-7, with TRBD2 matching 7 bases. The CDR3 here is CASSPPGLPYEQYF. In nucleotides, the CDR3 is TGTGCCAGCTCACCCCCGGGACTACCCTACGAGCAGTACTTC.